This TCR beta chain was documented in a study of blood T cells in healthy people across ages. Sample-barcoded 5' priming and a J-beta primer mix drove a second PCR of roughly 7 to 11 cycles. TCRdb reanalysed the 5' RACE reads using MiXCR and keeps one entry per CDR3 protein. The profile shows about 1,400,000 distinct CDR3 sequences, 45% to 70% of them singletons. Per sample, a minimum of 6 million PBMCs were isolated. Extracted total RNA amounted to at least 5.5 micrograms for each sample. Study results and caveats: What prevented conclusive comparison of naive and antigen-experienced cells was that PBMCs were unsorted. Compared with aged donors, long-lived donors showed fewer expanded clones, suggesting selection.

Germline assignment: CDR1 LGHDT and CDR2 YNNKEL (reference sequence). The CDR3 consists of 15 residues. As regards this clonotype: The antigen is undetermined. At one boundary the junction diverges from the germline segment, which might be a read error.

The V call is TRBV3-1, the J call TRBJ2-7; 8 bases align to TRBD1. Sequencing was done on a sample of blood. The sequence was obtained from a man aged 18 to 29 in good health. DNA for the CDR3: TGTGCCAGCAGCCAAACGGCCCAGGGGGCAAGCGAGAAGTACTTC. Translation gives CASSQTAQGASEKYF.